This T cell receptor (beta chain) originates from a study of blood T cell repertoires in COVID-19 (dated by TCRdb to the early 2020s). Background for the entire study: The collaborator samples originated in the United States, Italy and Spain and spanned the acute and convalescent phases of COVID-19. Where HLA class I and class II types were available, the types were taken from metadata supplied by the sample provider, not from assay-based typing. Subjects who had been exposed to COVID-19, were actively infected with it, or had recovered from it provided the deeply sampled blood TCRbeta repertoires that made up the dataset. The prospective study material was composed of cDNA or gDNA derived from T cells, B-cell-depleted T cells, or PBMCs. Sample metadata almost always included a de-identified subject ID, COVID-19 status, age in years and sex. A freely available public database, intended as a resource for researchers studying the immune response to SARS-CoV-2, is where the repertoires were released. Samples came from the ongoing ImmuneRACE study (first 160 participants) plus 1,254 subjects from 6 global collaborators.

The immunoSEQ Assay, a bias-controlled multiplex PCR, was used to amplify TCRbeta CDR3 regions from genomic DNA. Per the original workflow: Within the assay, amplification of reference gene primers was used to estimate how many nucleated cells each sample contained. To quantify the absolute abundance of each unique TCRbeta CDR3 rearrangement, sequence reads were collapsed and filtered. Productive Simpson clonality was computed per sample as the square root of Simpson's diversity index over productive rearrangements. Entries here come from immuneACCESS through TCRdb and include only in-frame sequences with V and J called. Some clones fail to appear in such tables; in the studies checked, an unresolved V gene covers under half of the shortfall, and the cause of the remainder is unknown. The DNA was the basis for D and trimming; V, J and clone size are from that table. The sample contains roughly 170,000 clones, approximately 82% of them found a single time. Of the sample, roughly 4.5% is held by the ten largest clones.

Results and caveats for the whole study, not just this receptor: The amount of clinical and demographic metadata varied by source and participant and was provided uncurated.

Participants in the prospective study were enrolled through a virtual design, were aged about 18 to 100 years, and lived in roughly 24 United States geographic areas. In the prospective study, participants were assigned to cohorts based on the clinical history participants reported in a screening survey and a study questionnaire. Recovered participants in ImmuneRACE Cohort 3 were defined as having two consecutive negative NP/OP PCR tests, clearance from a healthcare professional, or resolution of symptoms. Each participant in the prospective study had whole blood, serum and a nasopharyngeal or oropharyngeal swab collected by mobile phlebotomists. Prospective study participants could optionally give additional blood draws and questionnaires over an approximately two-month period. Blood samples from the prospective study were shipped frozen or at room temperature prior to DNA extraction. About this clone: Its antigen remains undetermined. No much larger clone is present one base from it, and per-base qualities are unavailable.

This receptor was obtained from a woman aged 50 to 60 who had recovered from COVID-19. The sequencing sample was made of PBMCs or T cells enriched from blood (not recorded which).

The CDR3 in this case is CASSPGWETQYF. The DNA reads TGTGCCAGCAGTCCGGGGTGGGAGACCCAGTACTTC. The V gene is TRBV7-2 and the J gene is TRBJ2-5; a tentative D call is TRBD2 (5 bases match). The CDR3, from cysteine to phenylalanine, totals 12 residues. Only the CDR3 part of the read is kept: 36 bases, read in frame from the first base. Relative to germline, V is 6 bases shorter and J is 5 bases shorter, with 10 bases between their ends. CDR1 and CDR2 are read off the germline V gene as SGHTA and FQGNSA.